This is a list of T cell receptor beta chains from one sample in a study of shared clonotypes between healthy human individuals. Sequenced by immunoSEQ multiplex PCR; TCRdb stores in-frame clones only, minus some. The sample shows 900,000 to 1,200,000 clones, roughly 74% of them seen only once. The sample consisted of memory CD4+ T cells from PBMCs. These receptors were taken from a young man in good health. Some clones in this sample may be carry-over from other donors' samples. Both conserved end residues are part of each CDR3.

J	V	CDR3
TRBJ1-1	TRBV10-3	CAIRYDRGISTEAFF
TRBJ1-5	TRBV6-1	CASRGQGGEYQPQHF
TRBJ2-1	TRBV28	CASTWGGRGNDEQFF
TRBJ1-1	TRBV7-3	CASSPYRLRGGPPNTEAFF
TRBJ1-5	TRBV6-1	CASSEGLSGGNQPQHF
TRBJ2-1	TRBV18	CASSPESGRSYNEQFF
TRBJ1-3	TRBV9	CASSLDAGTPSGNTIYF
TRBJ2-5	TRBV10-3	CAIRITEQETQYF
TRBJ2-1	TRBV4-2	CASSPDFSSYNEQFF
TRBJ2-1	TRBV11-2	CASSSDRVNEQFF
TRBJ2-7	TRBV7-9	CATARTYEQYF
TRBJ2-1	TRBV28	CASRTLAASSYNEQFF
TRBJ2-3	TRBV23-1	CASSQSRRQGSADTQYF
TRBJ1-2	TRBV6-1	CASSPGASEGYTF
TRBJ1-5	TRBV6-1	CASSQTGKYQPQHF
TRBJ1-1	TRBV6-5	CASSYSRDTEAFF
TRBJ2-3	TRBV7-9	CASSLSPHLTDTQYF
TRBJ1-2	TRBV5-1	CASSSQPQQDLNYGYTF
TRBJ2-4	TRBV7-3	CASSLGTGRGNIQYF
TRBJ1-2	TRBV19	CASSFQGRSYYGYTF
TRBJ1-1	TRBV10-3	CAISENRAGRGTEAFF
TRBJ1-4	TRBV21-1	CASSNERGLRANEKLFF
TRBJ1-2	TRBV28	CASSLILPLPYGYTF
TRBJ2-3	TRBV4-3	CASSQEGGRSTDTQYF
TRBJ1-2	TRBV6-1	CASSGGAVGYGYTF
TRBJ2-1	TRBV7-8	CASSRGNEQFF
TRBJ1-4	TRBV18	CASSEGQEEKLFF
.	TRBV29-1	CSVHTSYEQYF
TRBJ2-7	TRBV7-9	CASSLGEGLAEYEQYF
TRBJ1-3	TRBV2	CASRAGTGFGNTIYF
TRBJ2-7	TRBV6-5	CASSYHPGGGEQYF
TRBJ2-5	TRBV4-1	CASSQWGTSGEETQYF
TRBJ2-3	TRBV4-3	CASSQATVQADTQYF
TRBJ1-5	TRBV7-2	CASSLNIWGSNQPQHF
TRBJ1-3	TRBV30	CAGESSGNTIYF
TRBJ1-1	TRBV18	CASSPGTPFTGAFF
TRBJ1-1	TRBV2	CASSEQGTTTEAFF
TRBJ2-5	TRBV7-8	CASSSVGETQYF
TRBJ1-2	TRBV28	CASSLLVEVQTNGYTF
TRBJ2-2	TRBV5-6	CASSLFGLTNTGELFF
TRBJ2-2	TRBV2	CASSVGRGWTGELFF
TRBJ2-7	TRBV28	CASSFRQGVTYEQYF